This entry concerns a single T cell receptor (beta chain). The antigen remains undetermined. Trimming cost V 3 bases and J 2 bases; bases outside gene matches: 4. Germline V gives CDR1 MGHDK, CDR2 SYGVNS. The CDR3 sequence is 15 residues long. The data were obtained in a study of CD8 T cells in ankylosing spondylitis. Generation of TCR beta libraries employed quantitative 5'-RACE incorporating molecular barcodes. One entry per CDR3 protein, called by TCRdb with MiXCR from the 5' RACE reads. This table holds about 310,000 distinct CDR3 sequences, less than 25% found once. The study's findings and limits: Enrichment of disease-linked clones was reportedly significant in matched ankylosing spondylitis synovial fluid. Blood of patients with ankylosing spondylitis appeared to be characterized by a TCR beta motif of about 8 highly homologous variants. Relatively rare in peripheral blood, disease-linked clones were also CD8+.

The chain joins TRBV25-1 to TRBJ2-7, with TRBD2 matching 10 bases. Sequenced: blood, either unsorted or a sorted T cell fraction (not recorded which). This receptor was obtained from a female donor with ankylosing spondylitis or in good health (not recorded which). Here the CDR3 DNA reads TGTGCCAGCAGTGACGCAAGCGGGGGGGCCTACGAGCAGTACTTC. This gives the protein CASSDASGGAYEQYF.